In its sample, the clone carrying this T cell receptor (beta chain) was seen a few times. The antigen is not known. This sample was taken from a study of cytomegalovirus exposure and HLA in healthy donors. The study's findings and limits: Listed as cytomegalovirus-associated were more than 150 TCR beta chains.

The PCR had 60 Vbeta and 13 Jbeta primers. TCRdb's copy holds only in-frame clones and misses some; the assay was immunoSEQ multiplex PCR. This table holds under 200,000 clones, around four fifths found once. The CDR3 is 14 residues long. The germline CDR1 and CDR2 sequences are SGHDN and FVKESK. Trimming at V came to 4 bases and at J to 0 bases, leaving 2 bases not matched to a gene. Sequencing used PBMCs. The chain links TRBV14 to TRBJ2-7, with 8 bases matching TRBD2. This receptor was taken from a woman under 30 in good health and CMV-seronegative. This CDR3 is CASSRTSGSYEQYF. DNA for the CDR3: TGTGCCAGCAGCCGCACTAGCGGCTCCTACGAGCAGTACTTC.